This TCR beta chain was sequenced during a study of T cells in Graves' hyperthyroidism and ophthalmopathy. At least ten counts were recorded for this clonotype. Its antigen is undetermined. This may be a read error, as it is one base from a much larger clone. This CDR3 has 18 amino acids. Germline V gives CDR1 SGHAT, CDR2 FQNNGV. With 4 bases clipped from V and 5 bases from J, the junction kept 17 bases outside the gene matches. Study-wide results and caveats: The model anticipated ophthalmopathy a median about six months pre-onset. Stable hyperthyroidism and ophthalmopathy were separated using 13 V-J signatures.

TCR beta CDR3 region amplification was performed from RNA transcripts. HTBI primers were used for first-round RT-PCR of the TCR CDR3. TCRdb itself ran the multiplex PCR reads through MiXCR, one entry per CDR3 protein. The top ten hold 25% to 30% of the sample, which has some 500,000 distinct CDR3 sequences, 16% seen once. The receptor comes from a woman aged 30 to 39 with Graves' ophthalmopathy. V and J are TRBV11-2 and TRBJ2-3; 8 positions match TRBD2. The sequencing sample was made of blood. The CDR3 coding sequence is TGTGCCAGCAGCTCACAGCGACTAACGGGAGGGCCCGGAGATACGCAGTATTTT. Its protein product is CASSSQRLTGGPGDTQYF.